This is a list of T cell receptor beta chains from one sample in a study of Ad26.COV2.S vaccination and SARS-CoV-2 variants. The table came from immunoSEQ multiplex PCR; TCRdb's copy has only in-frame clones and leaves some out. The sample lists about half a million clones, around 89% occurring once. This material consisted of peripheral blood, taken in a trial of Ad26.COV2.S vaccine versus placebo. These TCRs come from a person aged 18 to 59 who received the Ad26.COV2.S COVID-19 vaccine or a placebo. CDR3s include the opening cysteine and the closing phenylalanine or tryptophan. A D gene is named only where the DNA matches it firmly. Part of the rows lack a size; the others show once, few, many or a class for expanded clones.

d_gene: NA; v_gene: TRBV5-1; j_gene: TRBJ2-7; abundance: NA; CDR3aa: CASSLGTSGEQYF; CDR3nt: TGCGCCAGCAGCTTGGGGACATCCGGCGAGCAGTACTTC
d_gene: NA; v_gene: TRBV28; j_gene: TRBJ1-3; abundance: once; CDR3aa: CASQEAGNTIYF; CDR3nt: TGTGCCAGCCAGGAAGCTGGAAACACCATATATTTT
d_gene: NA; v_gene: TRBV7-9; j_gene: TRBJ2-7; abundance: NA; CDR3aa: CASSSQGGIQSSYEQYF; CDR3nt: TGTGCCAGCAGCTCCCAAGGTGGTATCCAGAGCTCCTACGAGCAGTACTTC
d_gene: NA; v_gene: TRBV28; j_gene: TRBJ2-3; abundance: NA; CDR3aa: CASSPGGPVDTQYF; CDR3nt: TGTGCCAGCAGCCCTGGAGGGCCGGTGGATACGCAGTATTTT
d_gene: NA; v_gene: TRBV7-2; j_gene: TRBJ1-2; abundance: NA; CDR3aa: CASSLGGGWGYTF; CDR3nt: TGTGCCAGCAGCTTAGGTGGGGGGTGGGGCTACACCTTC
d_gene: TRBD1; v_gene: TRBV19; j_gene: TRBJ1-5; abundance: NA; CDR3aa: CASSGTGAKYSNQPQHF; CDR3nt: TGTGCCAGTAGTGGGACAGGGGCTAAGTATAGCAATCAGCCCCAGCATTTT
d_gene: NA; v_gene: TRBV10-1; j_gene: TRBJ1-1; abundance: NA; CDR3aa: CASSEGRGNGKAFF; CDR3nt: TGCGCCAGCAGTGAGGGCAGGGGCAATGGGAAAGCTTTCTTT
d_gene: TRBD2; v_gene: TRBV18; j_gene: TRBJ2-7; abundance: NA; CDR3aa: CASSLSAGTSGSYEQYF; CDR3nt: TGTGCCAGCTCATTATCGGCGGGGACTAGCGGGAGCTACGAGCAGTACTTC
d_gene: NA; v_gene: TRBV4-1; j_gene: TRBJ2-2; abundance: NA; CDR3aa: CASKPGLNTGELFF; CDR3nt: TGCGCCAGCAAACCGGGACTGAACACCGGGGAGCTGTTTTTT
d_gene: TRBD1; v_gene: TRBV6-5; j_gene: TRBJ2-4; abundance: NA; CDR3aa: CASTYFLDRGNIQYF; CDR3nt: TGTGCCAGCACCTACTTTCTGGACAGGGGAAACATTCAGTACTTC
d_gene: NA; v_gene: TRBV6-5; j_gene: TRBJ1-5; abundance: once; CDR3aa: CASSSWGFSNQPQHF; CDR3nt: TGTGCCAGCAGTAGTTGGGGGTTTAGCAATCAGCCCCAGCATTTT
d_gene: NA; v_gene: TRBV2; j_gene: TRBJ1-1; abundance: NA; CDR3aa: CASSYLPSEAFF; CDR3nt: TGTGCCAGCAGTTACTTACCCTCGGAAGCTTTCTTT
d_gene: NA; v_gene: TRBV30; j_gene: TRBJ1-5; abundance: NA; CDR3aa: CAWSRSSFRHTNQPQHF; CDR3nt: TGTGCCTGGAGTAGATCTAGTTTTCGGCACACCAATCAGCCCCAGCATTTT
d_gene: NA; v_gene: TRBV7-9; j_gene: TRBJ2-3; abundance: NA; CDR3aa: CASSLVKSGADTQYF; CDR3nt: TGTGCCAGCAGCTTAGTGAAAAGTGGGGCAGATACGCAGTATTTT
d_gene: NA; v_gene: TRBV28; j_gene: TRBJ1-1; abundance: NA; CDR3aa: CASSSYSTEAFF; CDR3nt: TGTGCCAGCAGTTCTTACAGCACTGAAGCTTTCTTT
d_gene: NA; v_gene: TRBV30; j_gene: TRBJ1-1; abundance: NA; CDR3aa: CAWLRQMNTEAFF; CDR3nt: TGTGCCTGGTTGCGGCAGATGAACACTGAAGCTTTCTTT
d_gene: NA; v_gene: TRBV28; j_gene: TRBJ1-4; abundance: once; CDR3aa: CASVRAVTTNEKLFF; CDR3nt: TGTGCCAGCGTCCGGGCGGTTACAACTAATGAAAAACTGTTTTTT
d_gene: TRBD2; v_gene: TRBV18; j_gene: TRBJ2-5; abundance: NA; CDR3aa: CASSPRLAGVPSMETQYF; CDR3nt: TGTGCCAGCTCACCGCGATTAGCGGGGGTCCCTTCCATGGAGACCCAGTACTTC
d_gene: TRBD1; v_gene: TRBV9; j_gene: TRBJ1-6; abundance: NA; CDR3aa: CASSAGTGATSSPLHF; CDR3nt: TGTGCCAGCAGCGCGGGGACAGGGGCAACTAGTTCACCCCTCCACTTT
d_gene: TRBD2; v_gene: TRBV6-1; j_gene: TRBJ2-3; abundance: NA; CDR3aa: CASSERGTSGRRFTDTQYF; CDR3nt: TGTGCCAGCAGTGAAAGGGGGACTAGCGGCCGGCGATTCACAGATACGCAGTATTTT
d_gene: TRBD1; v_gene: TRBV7-3; j_gene: TRBJ2-5; abundance: NA; CDR3aa: CASSLGQGAGETQYF; CDR3nt: TGTGCCAGCAGCTTAGGCCAGGGGGCCGGAGAGACCCAGTACTTC
d_gene: NA; v_gene: TRBV6-1; j_gene: TRBJ1-6; abundance: NA; CDR3aa: CASSEDRFYNSPLHF; CDR3nt: TGTGCCAGCAGTGAAGACAGATTCTATAATTCACCCCTCCACTTT
d_gene: TRBD1; v_gene: TRBV27; j_gene: TRBJ1-1; abundance: NA; CDR3aa: CASLGTANTEAFF; CDR3nt: TGTGCCAGCTTAGGGACAGCAAACACTGAAGCTTTCTTT
d_gene: NA; v_gene: TRBV23-1; j_gene: TRBJ1-5; abundance: NA; CDR3aa: CASSQWGRIYSNQPQHF; CDR3nt: TGCGCCAGCAGTCAATGGGGACGGATCTATAGCAATCAGCCCCAGCATTTT
d_gene: NA; v_gene: TRBV9; j_gene: TRBJ2-1; abundance: NA; CDR3aa: CASSVEAHEQFF; CDR3nt: TGTGCCAGCAGCGTAGAGGCCCATGAGCAGTTCTTC
d_gene: NA; v_gene: TRBV29-1; j_gene: TRBJ2-2; abundance: NA; CDR3aa: CSAKQDRTNTGELFF; CDR3nt: TGCAGCGCCAAACAGGACAGAACGAACACCGGGGAGCTGTTTTTT
d_gene: NA; v_gene: TRBV6-2/TRBV6-3; j_gene: TRBJ1-1; abundance: NA; CDR3aa: CASSYTPHVGTEAFF; CDR3nt: TGTGCCAGCAGTTACACCCCCCACGTGGGGACTGAAGCTTTCTTT
d_gene: NA; v_gene: TRBV28; j_gene: TRBJ1-1; abundance: NA; CDR3aa: CASREQGRTEAFF; CDR3nt: TGTGCCAGCAGGGAACAGGGTCGGACTGAAGCTTTCTTT
d_gene: TRBD1; v_gene: TRBV3-1/TRBV3-2; j_gene: TRBJ2-2; abundance: NA; CDR3aa: CASSQVNRGETGELFF; CDR3nt: TGTGCCAGCAGCCAAGTGAACAGGGGGGAAACCGGGGAGCTGTTTTTT
d_gene: NA; v_gene: TRBV19; j_gene: TRBJ2-7; abundance: few; CDR3aa: CASSGRQGGYEQYF; CDR3nt: TGTGCCAGTAGTGGTAGACAGGGAGGCTACGAGCAGTACTTC
d_gene: TRBD2; v_gene: TRBV28; j_gene: TRBJ2-1; abundance: NA; CDR3aa: CASSLSGTSGYNEQFF; CDR3nt: TGTGCCAGCAGTTTATCTGGGACTAGCGGTTACAATGAGCAGTTCTTC
d_gene: TRBD1; v_gene: TRBV24-1; j_gene: TRBJ2-7; abundance: NA; CDR3aa: CATSPPDRAHEQYF; CDR3nt: TGTGCCACCAGCCCCCCTGACAGGGCCCACGAGCAGTACTTC
d_gene: TRBD1; v_gene: TRBV7-9; j_gene: TRBJ1-2; abundance: NA; CDR3aa: CASSFLGQGVTTF; CDR3nt: TGTGCCAGCAGCTTTTTGGGACAGGGTGTTACAACCTTC
d_gene: TRBD2; v_gene: TRBV20-1; j_gene: TRBJ2-7; abundance: NA; CDR3aa: CSASGSGRIIYEQYF; CDR3nt: TGCAGTGCTAGTGGTAGCGGGAGAATAATCTACGAGCAGTACTTC
d_gene: NA; v_gene: TRBV28; j_gene: TRBJ2-7; abundance: NA; CDR3aa: CASRLALTYEQYF; CDR3nt: TGTGCCAGCAGGCTAGCGTTAACCTACGAGCAGTACTTC
d_gene: NA; v_gene: TRBV28; j_gene: TRBJ2-6; abundance: NA; CDR3aa: CASSLFAGQEGANVLTF; CDR3nt: TGTGCCAGCAGTTTATTTGCAGGGCAGGAGGGGGCCAACGTCCTGACTTTC
d_gene: TRBD1; v_gene: TRBV18; j_gene: TRBJ2-7; abundance: NA; CDR3aa: CASSPGTGGYEQYF; CDR3nt: TGTGCCAGCTCACCCGGGACAGGGGGCTACGAGCAGTACTTC
d_gene: NA; v_gene: TRBV28; j_gene: TRBJ2-5; abundance: NA; CDR3aa: CASSFPFRDYQETQYF; CDR3nt: TGTGCCAGCAGCTTCCCCTTCCGGGACTACCAAGAGACCCAGTACTTC
d_gene: NA; v_gene: TRBV5-1; j_gene: TRBJ2-3; abundance: NA; CDR3aa: CASSLETTLSTDTQYF; CDR3nt: TGCGCCAGCAGCTTGGAGACCACACTGAGCACAGATACGCAGTATTTT
d_gene: NA; v_gene: TRBV30; j_gene: TRBJ1-1; abundance: NA; CDR3aa: CAWSGPANTEAFF; CDR3nt: TGTGCCTGGAGCGGTCCAGCTAACACTGAAGCTTTCTTT
d_gene: NA; v_gene: TRBV5-1; j_gene: TRBJ1-2; abundance: NA; CDR3aa: CASSGGHSRELTF; CDR3nt: TGCGCCAGCAGCGGGGGACACTCCCGGGAACTCACCTTC
d_gene: TRBD1; v_gene: TRBV3-1/TRBV3-2; j_gene: TRBJ2-2; abundance: NA; CDR3aa: CASSEGTVTGELFF; CDR3nt: TGTGCCAGCAGCGAAGGGACAGTCACCGGGGAGCTGTTTTTT
d_gene: TRBD2; v_gene: TRBV11-2; j_gene: TRBJ2-1; abundance: NA; CDR3aa: CASSLDLGGGPADNEQFF; CDR3nt: TGTGCCAGCAGCTTAGACCTCGGGGGGGGGCCCGCTGACAATGAGCAGTTCTTC
d_gene: TRBD2; v_gene: TRBV4-2; j_gene: TRBJ2-1; abundance: NA; CDR3aa: CASSQDNGGASNEQFF; CDR3nt: TGTGCCAGCAGCCAAGACAACGGGGGGGCCTCCAATGAGCAGTTCTTC
d_gene: TRBD2; v_gene: TRBV2; j_gene: TRBJ2-3; abundance: NA; CDR3aa: CASTLSGVSTDTQYF; CDR3nt: TGTGCCAGCACCCTTAGCGGGGTTAGCACAGATACGCAGTATTTT
d_gene: TRBD1; v_gene: TRBV19; j_gene: TRBJ2-1; abundance: NA; CDR3aa: CATQPGTGVNEQFF; CDR3nt: TGTGCCACTCAACCAGGGACAGGGGTCAATGAGCAGTTCTTC
d_gene: NA; v_gene: TRBV5-1; j_gene: TRBJ2-7; abundance: few; CDR3aa: CASSDIPQGGKSYEQYF; CDR3nt: TGCGCCAGCAGCGACATACCCCAGGGGGGAAAATCCTACGAGCAGTACTTC
d_gene: NA; v_gene: TRBV10-3; j_gene: TRBJ1-1; abundance: NA; CDR3aa: CAISEIKAEAFF; CDR3nt: TGTGCCATCAGTGAGATAAAGGCTGAAGCTTTCTTT
d_gene: NA; v_gene: TRBV3-1/TRBV3-2; j_gene: TRBJ1-1; abundance: NA; CDR3aa: CASSQVENTEAFF; CDR3nt: TGTGCCAGCAGCCAAGTTGAAAACACTGAAGCTTTCTTT
d_gene: NA; v_gene: TRBV20-1; j_gene: TRBJ1-4; abundance: once; CDR3aa: CSASRGEKLFF; CDR3nt: TGCAGTGCTTCCCGTGGGGAAAAACTGTTTTTT
d_gene: NA; v_gene: TRBV19; j_gene: TRBJ1-6; abundance: few; CDR3aa: CASTFGSYNSPLHF; CDR3nt: TGTGCCAGTACATTCGGCTCCTATAATTCACCCCTCCACTTT
d_gene: NA; v_gene: TRBV7-9; j_gene: TRBJ2-5; abundance: NA; CDR3aa: CASSLLAPQETQYF; CDR3nt: TGTGCCAGCAGCTTACTGGCGCCCCAAGAGACCCAGTACTTC
d_gene: NA; v_gene: TRBV18; j_gene: TRBJ1-4; abundance: NA; CDR3aa: CASSLGSNEKLFF; CDR3nt: TGTGCCAGCTCACTGGGGAGCAATGAAAAACTGTTTTTT
d_gene: TRBD2; v_gene: TRBV4-1; j_gene: TRBJ2-5; abundance: NA; CDR3aa: CASSWRLAGGKTQETQYF; CDR3nt: TGCGCCAGCAGCTGGAGACTAGCCGGTGGGAAGACCCAAGAGACCCAGTACTTC
d_gene: NA; v_gene: TRBV5-1; j_gene: TRBJ2-3; abundance: NA; CDR3aa: CASSLATPSSTDTQYF; CDR3nt: TGCGCCAGCAGCTTGGCGACACCTAGTAGCACAGATACGCAGTATTTT
d_gene: NA; v_gene: TRBV6-5; j_gene: TRBJ1-4; abundance: NA; CDR3aa: CASSPRTNEKLFF; CDR3nt: TGTGCCAGCAGCCCACGGACAAATGAAAAACTGTTTTTT
d_gene: NA; v_gene: TRBV6-2/TRBV6-3; j_gene: TRBJ1-5; abundance: few; CDR3aa: CASSKQGLDQPQHF; CDR3nt: TGTGCCAGCAGCAAACAGGGATTGGATCAGCCCCAGCATTTT